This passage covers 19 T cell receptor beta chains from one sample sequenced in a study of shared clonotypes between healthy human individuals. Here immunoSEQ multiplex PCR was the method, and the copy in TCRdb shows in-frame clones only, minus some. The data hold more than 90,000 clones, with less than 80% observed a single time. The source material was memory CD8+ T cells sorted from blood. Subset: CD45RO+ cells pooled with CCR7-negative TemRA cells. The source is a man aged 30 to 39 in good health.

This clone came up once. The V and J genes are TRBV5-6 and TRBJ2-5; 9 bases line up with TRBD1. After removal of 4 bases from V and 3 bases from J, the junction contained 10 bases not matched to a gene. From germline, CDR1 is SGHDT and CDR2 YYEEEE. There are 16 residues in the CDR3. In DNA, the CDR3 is TGTGCCAGCAGCACCCTCGGGACAGGGCGGGAAGAGACCCAGTACTTC. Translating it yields CASSTLGTGREETQYF.

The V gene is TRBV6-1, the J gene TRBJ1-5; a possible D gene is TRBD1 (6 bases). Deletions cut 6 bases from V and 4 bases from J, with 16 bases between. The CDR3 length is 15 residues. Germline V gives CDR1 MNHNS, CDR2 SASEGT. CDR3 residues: CASRSQSQGNQPQHF. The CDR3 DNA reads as TGTGCCAGCAGATCCCAATCTCAGGGGAATCAGCCCCAGCATTTT.

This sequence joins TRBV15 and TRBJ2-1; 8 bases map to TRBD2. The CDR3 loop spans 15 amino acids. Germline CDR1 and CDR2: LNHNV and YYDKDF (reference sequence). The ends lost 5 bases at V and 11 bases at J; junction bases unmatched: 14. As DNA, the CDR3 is TGTGCCACCAGCGGGTACAGCGGGAGCCCAATTAAGCAGTTCTTC. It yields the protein CATSGYSGSPIKQFF.

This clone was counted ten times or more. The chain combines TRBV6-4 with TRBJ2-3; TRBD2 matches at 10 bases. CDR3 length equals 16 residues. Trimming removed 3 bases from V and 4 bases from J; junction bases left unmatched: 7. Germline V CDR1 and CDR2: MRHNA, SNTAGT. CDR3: CASSESSGSNADTQYF. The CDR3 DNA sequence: TGTGCCAGCAGTGAGTCTAGCGGGAGTAACGCAGATACGCAGTATTTT.

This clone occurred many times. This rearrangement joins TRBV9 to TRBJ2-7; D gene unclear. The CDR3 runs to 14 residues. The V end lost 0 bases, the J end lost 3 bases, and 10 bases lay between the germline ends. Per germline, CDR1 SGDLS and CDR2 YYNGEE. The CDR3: CASSVDGPGYEQYF. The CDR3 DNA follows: TGTGCCAGCAGCGTAGATGGTCCCGGCTACGAGCAGTACTTC.

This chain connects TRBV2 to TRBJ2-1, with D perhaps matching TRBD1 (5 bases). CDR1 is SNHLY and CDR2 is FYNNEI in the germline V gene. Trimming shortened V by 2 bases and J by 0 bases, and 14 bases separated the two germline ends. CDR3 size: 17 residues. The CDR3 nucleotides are TGTGCCAGCAGTGAACAGGGATCCTATAGCTCCTACAATGAGCAGTTCTTC. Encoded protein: CASSEQGSYSSYNEQFF.

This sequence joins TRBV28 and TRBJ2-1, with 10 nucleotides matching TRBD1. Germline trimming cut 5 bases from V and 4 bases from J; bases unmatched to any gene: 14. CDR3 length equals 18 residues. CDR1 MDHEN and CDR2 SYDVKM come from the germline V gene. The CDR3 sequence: CASSPHRDRGNRYNEQFF. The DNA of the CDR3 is TGTGCCAGCAGTCCCCATAGGGACAGGGGCAACCGATACAATGAGCAGTTCTTC.

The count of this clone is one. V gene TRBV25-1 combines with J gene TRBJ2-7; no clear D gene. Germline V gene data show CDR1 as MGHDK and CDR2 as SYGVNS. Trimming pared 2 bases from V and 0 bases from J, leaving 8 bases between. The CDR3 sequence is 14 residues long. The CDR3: CASSETDNSYEQYF. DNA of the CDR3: TGTGCCAGCAGTGAAACCGACAACTCCTACGAGCAGTACTTC.

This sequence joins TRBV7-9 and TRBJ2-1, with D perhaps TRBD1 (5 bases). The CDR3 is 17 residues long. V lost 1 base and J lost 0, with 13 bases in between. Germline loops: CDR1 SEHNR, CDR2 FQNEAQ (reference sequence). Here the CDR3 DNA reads TGTGCCAGCAGCTTAGATAGGGGCTACAGCTCCTACAATGAGCAGTTCTTC. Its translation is CASSLDRGYSSYNEQFF.

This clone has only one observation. In DNA, the CDR3 is TGTGCCAGCAGTTCTTCTGTAGGCAGGGGCTACGAGCAGTACTTC. Translating it yields CASSSSVGRGYEQYF. This sequence joins TRBV27 and TRBJ2-7; D is perhaps TRBD1 (6 bases). Per the germline V gene, CDR1 is MNHEY and CDR2 is SMNVEV (reference sequence). The CDR3 is made up of 15 amino acids. Between the trimmed V and J ends, which lost 4 bases and 3 bases, there was a span of 16 bases.

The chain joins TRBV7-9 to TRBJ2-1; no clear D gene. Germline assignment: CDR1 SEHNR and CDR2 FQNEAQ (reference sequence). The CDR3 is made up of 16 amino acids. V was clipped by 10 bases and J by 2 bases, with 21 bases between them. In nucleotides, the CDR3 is TGTGCCACCCTTTTCGGTTGGCCGCCTGCCTACAATGAGCAGTTCTTC. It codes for CATLFGWPPAYNEQFF. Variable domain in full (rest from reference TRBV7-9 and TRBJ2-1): DTGVSQNPRHKITKRGQNVTFRCDPISEHNRLYWYRQTLGQGPEFLTYFQNEAQLEKSRLLSDRFSAERPKGSFSTLEIQRTEQGDSAMYLCATLFGWPPAYNEQFFGPGTRLTVL.

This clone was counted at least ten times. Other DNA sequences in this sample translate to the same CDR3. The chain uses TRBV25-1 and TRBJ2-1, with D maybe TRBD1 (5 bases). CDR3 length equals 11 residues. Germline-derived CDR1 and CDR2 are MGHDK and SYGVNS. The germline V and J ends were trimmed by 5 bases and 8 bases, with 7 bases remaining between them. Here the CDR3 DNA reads TGTGCCAGCAGTTTAGGGGATGAGCAGTTCTTC. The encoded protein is CASSLGDEQFF.

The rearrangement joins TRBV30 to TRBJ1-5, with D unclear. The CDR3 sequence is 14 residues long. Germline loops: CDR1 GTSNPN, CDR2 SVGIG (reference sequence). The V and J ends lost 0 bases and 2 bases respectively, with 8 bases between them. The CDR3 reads CAWSVSVGNQPQHF. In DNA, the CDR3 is TGTGCCTGGAGTGTATCTGTGGGCAATCAGCCCCAGCATTTT.

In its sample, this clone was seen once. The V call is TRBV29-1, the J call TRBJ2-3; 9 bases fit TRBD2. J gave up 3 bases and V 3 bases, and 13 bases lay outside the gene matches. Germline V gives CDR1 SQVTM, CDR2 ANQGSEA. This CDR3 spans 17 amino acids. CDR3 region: CSVDGLWSSGSTDTQYF. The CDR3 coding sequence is TGCAGCGTTGATGGATTATGGAGTAGCGGGAGTACAGATACGCAGTATTTT.

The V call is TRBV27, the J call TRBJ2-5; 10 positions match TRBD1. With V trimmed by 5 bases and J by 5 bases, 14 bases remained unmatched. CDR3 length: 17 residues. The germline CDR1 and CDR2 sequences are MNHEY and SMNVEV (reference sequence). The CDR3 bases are TGTGCCAGCAGTCCAACCGATAACTGGACAGGGGGGGAGACCCAGTACTTC. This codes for CASSPTDNWTGGETQYF.

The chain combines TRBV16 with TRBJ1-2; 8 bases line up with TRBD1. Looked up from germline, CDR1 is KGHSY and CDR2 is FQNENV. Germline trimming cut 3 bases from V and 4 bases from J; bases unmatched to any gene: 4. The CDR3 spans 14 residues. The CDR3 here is CASSHSTGVYGYTF. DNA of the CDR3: TGTGCCAGCAGCCATTCGACAGGGGTCTATGGCTACACCTTC.

This CDR3 reads CASSVDPLAGVKGEQFF. CDR3 in DNA: TGTGCCAGCAGCGTAGATCCCCTAGCGGGAGTTAAGGGTGAGCAGTTCTTC. V usage is TRBV9 and J usage is TRBJ2-1; 10 bases agree with TRBD2. V trimming: 0 bases; J trimming: 9 bases; junction bases outside the gene matches: 12. The CDR3 is 17 amino acids. The V gene's germline CDR1 is SGDLS and CDR2 YYNGEE.

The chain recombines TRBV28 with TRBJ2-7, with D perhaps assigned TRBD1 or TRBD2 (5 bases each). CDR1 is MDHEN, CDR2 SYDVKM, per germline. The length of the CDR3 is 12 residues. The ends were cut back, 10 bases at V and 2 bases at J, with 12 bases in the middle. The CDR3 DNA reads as TGTGCCACCGGGACCGAGACCTACGAGCAGTACTTC. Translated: CATGTETYEQYF. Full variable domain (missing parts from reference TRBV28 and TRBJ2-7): DVKVTQSSRYLVKRTGEKVFLECVQDMDHENMFWYRQDPGLGLRLIYFSYDVKMKEKGDIPEGYSVSREKKERFSLILESASTNQTSMYLCATGTETYEQYFGPGTRLTVT.

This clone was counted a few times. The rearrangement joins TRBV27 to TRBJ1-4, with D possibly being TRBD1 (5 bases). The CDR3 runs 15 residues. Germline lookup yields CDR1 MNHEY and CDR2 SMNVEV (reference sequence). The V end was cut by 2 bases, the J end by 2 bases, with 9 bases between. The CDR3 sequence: CASSLTGGTNEKLFF. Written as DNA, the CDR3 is TGTGCCAGCAGTTTAACCGGGGGGACTAATGAAAAACTGTTTTTT.